This is a list of T cell receptor beta chains from one sample in a study of T cell responses to AZD1222 COVID-19 vaccine. The assay was immunoSEQ multiplex PCR, and TCRdb's table has in-frame clones only and misses some. The sample includes about 120,000 clones, approximately 90% seen only once; the top ten take around 7%. The source material was peripheral blood, sampled on day 0 of AZD1222 vaccination. The receptors originated from an adult in good health. Each CDR3 is given with its conserved first and last residue. Each record gives: V gene, D gene, CDR3 length, clone size, J gene, CDR3 DNA, CDR3 protein. A D gene is named only where the DNA matches it firmly. Size values are once, few and many counts, or a class for expanded clones, and some rows have none.

>TRBV11-2|-|17|-|TRBJ1-6
TGTGCCAGCAGGGAAGCGATCGGGACGTCTTATAATTCACCCCTCCACTTT
CASREAIGTSYNSPLHF
>TRBV7-2|-|16|-|TRBJ1-5
TGTGCCAGCAGCTTAGGGGCAGGGGATTTAGACCAGCCCCAGCATTTT
CASSLGAGDLDQPQHF
>TRBV19|-|13|-|TRBJ2-4
TGTGCCAGTAGTGCCCGGAGGTCGGGCTTTCAGTACTTC
CASSARRSGFQYF
>TRBV5-4|TRBD1|15|few|TRBJ2-7
TGTGCCAGCAGCTTGGCTTCCGACAGGGACTACGAGCAGTACTTC
CASSLASDRDYEQYF
>TRBV25-1|-|15|-|TRBJ2-5
TGTGCCAGCAGTGCTCTGTGGCAGGGAAGGGAGACCCAGTACTTC
CASSALWQGRETQYF
>TRBV28|-|15|-|TRBJ2-1
TGTGCCAGCACCAGGGGGGCGGACCTCTACAATGAGCAGTTCTTC
CASTRGADLYNEQFF
>TRBV6-2/TRBV6-3|-|14|-|TRBJ2-1
TGTGCCAGCAGTTACTCTGACACTAGCAATGAGCAGTTCTTC
CASSYSDTSNEQFF
>TRBV6-8|TRBD1|14|-|TRBJ1-2
TGTGCCAGCAGTCACGACAGGGAGGGCTGGGGCTACACCTTC
CASSHDREGWGYTF
>TRBV10-1|-|15|-|TRBJ1-1
TGCGCCAGCAGTGAGTCTACGGCCCAGAACACTGAAGCTTTCTTT
CASSESTAQNTEAFF
>TRBV7-3|TRBD2|18|-|TRBJ2-5
TGTGCCAGCAGCTCGTATAGCGGGGGGGCTCCGGAGCAAGAGACCCAGTACTTC
CASSSYSGGAPEQETQYF
>TRBV28|-|16|-|TRBJ2-4
TGTGCCAGCAGTTTAACGTCCGAAGATGCCAAAAACATTCAGTACTTC
CASSLTSEDAKNIQYF
>TRBV30|-|13|-|TRBJ1-2
TGTGCCTGGAGTGTACTAGGGGTCTATGGCTACACCTTC
CAWSVLGVYGYTF
>TRBV28|-|18|-|TRBJ2-2
TGTGCCAGCATTGGCCGAAGGATAGTATTCTCGGGCACCGGGGAGCTGTTTTTT
CASIGRRIVFSGTGELFF
>TRBV5-1|-|15|-|TRBJ2-1
TGCGCCAGCAGCTCCAGGGGGGGGTCTTACAATGAGCAGTTCTTC
CASSSRGGSYNEQFF
>TRBV4-3|-|16|-|TRBJ1-1
TGCGCCAGCAGCCAAGGTCCGAGTCAGGGGAACACTGAAGCTTTCTTT
CASSQGPSQGNTEAFF
>TRBV9|-|14|-|TRBJ2-5
TGTGCCAGCAGCGCCCAAGGGGGTCAAGAGACCCAGTACTTC
CASSAQGGQETQYF
>TRBV24-1|-|14|-|TRBJ1-5
TGTGCCACCAGTGATCCCCTAAGCAATCAGCCCCAGCATTTT
CATSDPLSNQPQHF
>TRBV19|-|15|once|TRBJ2-1
TGTGCCAGTCAAACCGGGACCAGGGGGGACAATGAGCAGTTCTTC
CASQTGTRGDNEQFF
>TRBV18|-|12|-|TRBJ2-2
TGTGCCAGCTCACCAGCAGTCGGGGAGCTGTTTTTT
CASSPAVGELFF
>TRBV5-1|-|15|-|TRBJ1-4
TGCGCCAGTGCGACGAGTGGGGGGACTAATGAAAAACTGTTTTTT
CASATSGGTNEKLFF
>TRBV7-6|-|15|-|TRBJ2-1
TGTGCCAGCAGCTTATCCCACAGGTCCTACAATGAGCAGTTCTTC
CASSLSHRSYNEQFF
>TRBV12-3/TRBV12-4|-|11|few|TRBJ1-5
TGTGCCAGCAGTCGTAATCAGCCCCAGCATTTT
CASSRNQPQHF
>TRBV6-5|TRBD1|14|-|TRBJ1-6
TGTGCCAGCAGTTACTCAGGGACAGGGTTCCCCCTCCACTTT
CASSYSGTGFPLHF
>TRBV28|-|10|-|TRBJ1-5
TGTGCCAGCAGTTACCAGCCCCAGCATTTT
CASSYQPQHF
>TRBV6-1|TRBD1|15|-|TRBJ2-7
TGTGCCAGCAGTGAGCCGGGACAGGGGCGAGCCGAGCAGTACTTC
CASSEPGQGRAEQYF
>TRBV6-4|TRBD1|15|few|TRBJ2-7
TGTGCCAGCAGTGCGGAACCGGGACAGGGATACGAGCAGTACTTC
CASSAEPGQGYEQYF
>TRBV10-2|-|13|-|TRBJ1-2
TGCGCCAGCAGCGTCGACAGGAGCTATGGCTACACCTTC
CASSVDRSYGYTF
>TRBV7-8|-|17|once|TRBJ1-5
TGTGCCAGCAGCCCCGGGCCCTTCGGCGGTGGCAATCAGCCCCAGCATTTT
CASSPGPFGGGNQPQHF
>TRBV3-1/TRBV3-2|-|14|-|TRBJ2-5
TGTGCCAGCAGCCTGAGCGCGGGGCCAGAGACCCAGTACTTC
CASSLSAGPETQYF
>TRBV4-2|TRBD1|16|-|TRBJ1-2
TGTGCCAGCAGCCAATCCGTGACAGGGACTGACTATGGCTACACCTTC
CASSQSVTGTDYGYTF
>TRBV15|-|15|-|TRBJ2-7
TGTGCCACCAGCAGAGATGCCGGTCGTTCCTACGAGCAGTACTTC
CATSRDAGRSYEQYF